This TCR beta chain was sequenced for a study of blood T cell repertoires in COVID-19. Profiling relied on immunoSEQ multiplex PCR, and the TCRdb table lists in-frame clones only, not all of them. The sample contains under 200,000 clones, 75% to 85% of which appear only once. From germline, CDR1 is LGHNA and CDR2 YSLEER. The CDR3 consists of 16 residues. V was clipped by 1 base and J by 4 bases; unmatched bases: 8. This clonotype was sampled from a woman aged 55-69 years with COVID-19, enrolled during active disease. This chain joins TRBV4-3 and TRBJ2-3; 7 bases align to TRBD2. Sequences were obtained from peripheral blood. The CDR3 DNA reads as TGCGCCAGCAGCCAAGTAAACGGGAGGACCGCAGATACGCAGTATTTT. Its protein is CASSQVNGRTADTQYF.